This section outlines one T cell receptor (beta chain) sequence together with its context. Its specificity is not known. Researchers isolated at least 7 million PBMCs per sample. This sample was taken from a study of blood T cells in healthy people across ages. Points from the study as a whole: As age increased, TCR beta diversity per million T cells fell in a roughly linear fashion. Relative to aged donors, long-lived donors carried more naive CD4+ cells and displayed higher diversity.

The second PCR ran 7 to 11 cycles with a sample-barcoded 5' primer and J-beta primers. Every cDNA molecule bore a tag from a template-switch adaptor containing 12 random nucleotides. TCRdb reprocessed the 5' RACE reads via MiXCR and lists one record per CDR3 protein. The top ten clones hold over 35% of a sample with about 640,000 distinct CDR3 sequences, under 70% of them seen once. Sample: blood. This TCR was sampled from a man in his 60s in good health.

The CDR3: CSAGGQVNIQYF. For the CDR3, the DNA is TGCAGCGCCGGGGGGCAGGTAAACATTCAGTACTTC. The chain uses TRBV29-1 and TRBJ2-4; a weak D match, TRBD2 (7 bases). The germline V gene has CDR1 SQVTM and CDR2 ANQGSEA. Trimming shortened V by 7 bases and J by 6 bases, and 13 bases separated the two germline ends. This CDR3 is built from 12 residues.